This TCR beta chain was recovered during a study of T cells after yellow fever vaccination. Study-wide findings and caveats: Clonotypes appearing in both CD4 and CD8 compartments existed, and their share was small. At less than 97% for CD4 and about 87% for CD8, most primary-vaccination clones showed up again after the booster.

V lost 2 bases and J lost 5, with 12 bases in between. CDR1 MNHEY and CDR2 SMNVEV come from the germline V gene (reference sequence). The CDR3 extends over 14 amino acids. TCRdb called the 5' RACE reads again in MiXCR, with one record for every CDR3 protein. In the table there are about 52,000 distinct CDR3 sequences, 6% to 8.5% of which are singletons. This clonotype was detected only a few times. The rearrangement joins TRBV27 to TRBJ1-1, with a weak D call TRBD1 (5 bases). This clonotype was obtained from a man between 18 and 29 years old who received the YFV17D yellow fever vaccine. Sample: CD8+ T cells not binding an NS4B(214-222) dextramer, sorted from PBMCs, taken roughly 46 days after the first yellow fever vaccination. This chain's CDR3 is CASSLQGGATEAFF. The DNA for the CDR3 is TGTGCCAGCAGTTTACAGGGCGGGGCGACTGAAGCTTTCTTT.